This entry is about one T cell receptor (beta chain). The sample comes from a study of T cell changes during pregnancy in multiple sclerosis. The germline gives CDR1 MGHRA, CDR2 YSYEKL. The CDR3 covers 18 residues. Trimming took 2 bases from V and 0 from J; bases not matched to a gene: 7. Repertoires were generated with immunoSEQ multiplex PCR, while TCRdb's copy carries only in-frame clones and drops some. The sample lists around 70,000 clones, around nine tenths occurring once. The chain is built from TRBV4-1 and TRBJ2-3; 11 bases agree with TRBD2. The input for sequencing was peripheral blood, taken in the second trimester of pregnancy. This receptor was obtained from a female donor in good health, enrolled as a control in a pregnancy study. The CDR3 DNA reads as TGCGCCAGCAGCCAACTGCTAGCGGGGGGCTCAAGCACAGATACGCAGTATTTT. This encodes CASSQLLAGGSSTDTQYF.